The 31 T cell receptor beta chains below come from one sample, sequenced in a study of regulatory T cells in long-lasting Graves disease. Time point of the sample: persistent/refractory GD, antithyroid drugs over 5 years with positive TRAb. TCR sequences were obtained from RNA taken from PBMCs. Arm-PCR of CDR3 regions and iRepertoire HTBI primers were used to build TCR beta libraries. TCRdb fed the multiplex PCR reads into MiXCR, producing one record per CDR3 protein. Seen here are 700,000 or so distinct CDR3 sequences, around 30% observed once, and the top ten hold 40% to 50%. The sequenced sample was peripheral blood mononuclear cells (PBMCs), obtained when the disease was refractory, from a patient treated with antithyroid drugs. The receptors originated from a female donor with Graves disease.

The chain couples TRBV5-5 to TRBJ1-1, with 7 nucleotides matching TRBD1. Losses at the gene ends were 3 bases for V and 4 bases for J; bases not matched to a gene: 9. The CDR3 has 15 amino acids. Germline V gene data show CDR1 as SGHKS and CDR2 as YYEKEE (reference sequence). For the CDR3, the DNA is TGTGCCAGCAGCTGGGGACGTCCAGGGGGCACTGAAGCTTTCTTT. Protein sequence: CASSWGRPGGTEAFF.

The CDR3 DNA reads TGTGCCAGCAGCCAAGTCCGAGCGGGAAGTCTCCCGACCGGGGAGCTGTTTTTT. This gives the protein CASSQVRAGSLPTGELFF. This chain links TRBV4-2 with TRBJ2-2, with 7 bases fitting TRBD2. CDR3 length equals 18 residues. The trim removed 1 base at V and 5 bases at J, leaving 13 bases unmatched. The V gene's germline CDR1 is LGHNA and CDR2 YNFKEQ.

The V and J genes are TRBV6-6 and TRBJ2-7; 9 bases align to TRBD2. This CDR3 region has 16 residues. V lost 0 bases, J lost 5 bases, and 8 bases stayed unmatched. CDR1 and CDR2 (germline): MNHNY, SVGAGI (reference sequence). The CDR3 DNA reads TGTGCCAGCAGTTACTCGATGCGGGAGGGCCTCCACGAGCAGTACTTC. Translating it yields CASSYSMREGLHEQYF.

This clonotype was detected many times. The chain links TRBV28 to TRBJ2-2; D is uncertain. Germline values: CDR1 MDHEN, CDR2 SYDVKM. The CDR3 contains 13 residues. Trimming took off 7 bases at V and 1 base at J, with 7 bases between the two ends. This CDR3 reads CASKTENTGELFF. The DNA of the CDR3 is TGTGCCAGCAAGACGGAGAACACCGGGGAGCTGTTTTTT.

This clonotype was detected once. The chain combines TRBV5-1 with TRBJ2-2; D is possibly TRBD1 or TRBD2 (6 bases each). The germline gives CDR1 SGHRS, CDR2 YFSETQ. This CDR3 is 14 amino acids long. V was clipped by 1 base and J by 7 bases, with 11 bases between them. The CDR3 nucleotides are TGCGCCAGCAGCTTGAGAGGGGGGATCGGGGAGCTGTTTTTT. This gives the protein CASSLRGGIGELFF.

CDR3 sequence (DNA): TGCGCCAGCAGCCAAGCCCGTGCCTACGAGCAGTACTTC. This gives the protein CASSQARAYEQYF. The gene calls are TRBV4-1 and TRBJ2-7; D call uncertain. The V gene lost 1 base and the J gene lost 2 bases, with 6 bases spanning the gap. CDR3 length: 13 amino acids. Germline V gene lookup returns CDR1 MGHRA and CDR2 YSYEKL.

Details on this clonotype: A read error is possible here, since a much larger clone lies one base away. The J gene is TRBJ1-5, the V gene TRBV28; D is undetermined. CDR1 is MDHEN, CDR2 SYDVKM, per germline. This CDR3 has 13 amino acids. With 10 bases removed from V and 0 bases from J, the gap between germline ends came to 10 bases. The DNA of the CDR3 is TGTGCCATCGCTATCCATAGCAATCAGCCCCAGCATTTT. Its translation is CAIAIHSNQPQHF.

The table lists this clonotype with many counts. The gene calls are TRBV11-2 and TRBJ2-5; the D is unclear. This CDR3 comprises 14 residues. Germline assignment: CDR1 SGHAT and CDR2 FQNNGV. V lost 5 bases, J lost 1 base, and 11 bases lay in between. The CDR3 DNA follows: TGTGCCAGCAGCGTCTCCGGGTCCCAAGAGACCCAGTACTTC. Translated: CASSVSGSQETQYF.

This clonotype has ten or more counts. The V call is TRBV6-1, the J call TRBJ1-1; D is unresolved. The V gene lost 1 base and the J gene lost 11 bases, with 8 bases spanning the gap. The CDR3 sequence is 11 residues long. The V gene's germline CDR1 is MNHNS and CDR2 SASEGT. The CDR3 sequence: CASSEVGEAFF. CDR3 nucleotides: TGTGCCAGCAGTGAAGTTGGCGAGGCTTTCTTT.

The chain is built from TRBV14 and TRBJ2-7, with a tentative D call TRBD1 (6 bases). Trimming cost V 5 bases and J 2 bases, with 16 bases left between them. The CDR3 length is 15 residues. Germline assignment: CDR1 SGHDN and CDR2 FVKESK. DNA of the CDR3: TGTGCCAGCAGCAAAGCCAAGGCAGGGGCCTACGAGCAGTACTTC. Its translation: CASSKAKAGAYEQYF.

The chain employs TRBV18 and TRBJ1-1; D is possibly TRBD1 (5 bases). The CDR3 is made up of 12 amino acids. Germline V gene data show CDR1 as KGHSH and CDR2 as LQKENI. Trimming removed 5 bases at V and 6 bases at J, with 10 bases between. The DNA of the CDR3 is TGTGCCAGCTCAAACTCAGGGTCTGAAGCTTTCTTT. This gives the protein CASSNSGSEAFF.

This clonotype was counted a few times. The chain has TRBV19 and TRBJ1-5, with D unclear. Germline CDR1 and CDR2: LNHDA and SQIVND (reference sequence). V lost 5 bases and J 2 bases, leaving 16 bases between the germline ends. The CDR3 contains 16 residues. The CDR3 region has the DNA TGTGCCAGTAGTCAGGTGTGGAGCGGGGGCAATCAGCCCCAGCATTTT. Its translation: CASSQVWSGGNQPQHF.

The chain uses TRBV28 and TRBJ1-2; D remains unclear. The germline CDR1 and CDR2 sequences are MDHEN and SYDVKM. With 6 bases removed from V and 2 bases from J, the gap between germline ends came to 13 bases. The CDR3 contains 14 residues. The CDR3 nucleotides are TGTGCCAGCAGCGTAGGCACGCACAACTATGGCTACACCTTC. Translated: CASSVGTHNYGYTF.

In its sample, this clonotype was seen many times. The chain links TRBV11-2 to TRBJ2-7; TRBD1 matches at 8 bases. Trimming took 6 bases from V and 5 from J; bases not matched to a gene: 12. The CDR3 runs 15 residues. Germline-derived CDR1 and CDR2 are SGHAT and FQNNGV. The CDR3 sequence is CASRRPGTGGNEQYF. As DNA, the CDR3 is TGTGCCAGCAGGAGACCCGGGACAGGAGGTAACGAGCAGTACTTC.

This clonotype was picked up a small number of times. V is TRBV19 and J is TRBJ2-7, with D possibly TRBD1 on 5 matching bases. Germline CDR1 and CDR2: LNHDA and SQIVND (reference sequence). The germline V and J ends were trimmed by 6 bases and 0 bases, with 9 bases remaining between them. The CDR3 totals 13 residues. Written as DNA, the CDR3 is TGTGCCAGTAGGAAGGGGATCTCCTACGAGCAGTACTTC. This codes for CASRKGISYEQYF.

This clonotype has only a few counts. The rearrangement uses TRBV6-5 and TRBJ1-2; tentatively, D is TRBD1 (6 bases). V was shortened by 2 bases and J by 8 bases, with 12 bases between the two germline ends. This CDR3 has 13 residues. In germline, CDR1 is MNHEY, CDR2 SVGAGI. The CDR3 DNA reads as TGTGCCAGCAGTTACGGCCCAAGGGGGGGCTACACCTTC. It is translated as CASSYGPRGGYTF.

The chain is built from TRBV6-1 and TRBJ1-2; TRBD1 is a possible D gene (6 bases). The CDR3 has 17 residues. The V end was cut by 5 bases, the J end by 0 bases, with 19 bases between. Germline CDR1 reads MNHNS; CDR2 reads SASEGT. CDR3 sequence (DNA): TGTGCCAGCAGTCCGGAGAGGCCGGGGGCCGCTAACTATGGCTACACCTTC. This gives the protein CASSPERPGAANYGYTF.

This chain joins TRBV29-1 and TRBJ1-2; 9 bases fit TRBD1. Germline V gene sequence: CDR1 SQVTM, CDR2 ANQGSEA. The CDR3 totals 12 residues. Trimming removed 6 bases from V and 6 bases from J; junction bases left unmatched: 5. The CDR3 DNA follows: TGCAGCGTAAAGGGACAGGGTGATGGCTACACCTTC. Its translation is CSVKGQGDGYTF.

The V call is TRBV6-1, the J call TRBJ1-1, with 8 bases identical to TRBD1. Trimming took 7 bases from V and 0 from J; bases not matched to a gene: 13. This CDR3 region has 17 residues. Germline V CDR1 and CDR2: MNHNS, SASEGT. DNA for the CDR3: TGTGCCAGCACCCAACGTGGGACAGGCTTCATGAACACTGAAGCTTTCTTT. Its protein is CASTQRGTGFMNTEAFF.

As concerns this clonotype: The junction does not match germline at one end; this may be a read error. The chain joins TRBV5-1 to TRBJ2-2, with 7 positions matching TRBD2. Germline loops: CDR1 SGHRS, CDR2 YFSETQ. The CDR3 runs 17 residues. This CDR3 is CASSREGPGLNTGELFF. Here the CDR3 DNA reads TGCGCCAGCAGCAGGGAGGGCCCGGGACTTAACACCGGGGAGCTGTTCTTT.

The chain joins TRBV6-1 to TRBJ2-3; 12 positions agree with TRBD2. The CDR3 extends over 17 amino acids. V lost 8 bases to trimming and J lost 0 bases; unmatched junction nucleotides: 9. The germline CDR1 and CDR2 sequences are MNHNS and SASEGT. The CDR3 sequence: CASLMRTSGTSTDTQYF. The CDR3 coding sequence is TGTGCCAGCCTTATGAGGACTAGCGGGACGAGCACAGATACGCAGTATTTT.

Only a few counts were recorded for this clonotype. This rearrangement joins TRBV15 to TRBJ1-1, with D uncertain. This CDR3 has 16 residues. V was cut by 1 base and J by 0 bases, with 12 bases left in between. Germline values: CDR1 LNHNV, CDR2 YYDKDF (reference sequence). In nucleotides, the CDR3 is TGTGCCACCAGCAGAGGTGGAGGGAGGATGAACACTGAAGCTTTCTTT. It translates to CATSRGGGRMNTEAFF.

The V gene is TRBV2, the J gene TRBJ2-5, with 8 bases fitting TRBD1. V lost 6 bases and J lost 3; bases outside the gene matches: 6. CDR3 length: 14 amino acids. Germline loops: CDR1 SNHLY, CDR2 FYNNEI. In nucleotides, the CDR3 is TGTGCCAGCAGCCACAGGGGGAGTAAAGAGACCCAGTACTTC. Amino acids: CASSHRGSKETQYF.

The J gene is TRBJ1-3, the V gene TRBV6-1; D call uncertain. The CDR3 sequence is 16 residues long. Between the trimmed V and J ends, which lost 6 bases and 3 bases, there was a span of 18 bases. Looked up from germline, CDR1 is MNHNS and CDR2 is SASEGT. CDR3 amino acids: CASSRLLLQVGNTIYF. The DNA of the CDR3 is TGTGCCAGCAGCCGTCTGCTCCTACAAGTTGGAAACACCATATATTTT.

Details on this clonotype: The CDR3 ends on some other residue instead of the conserved phenylalanine or tryptophan, so this is likely a read error. The chain is built from TRBV6-1 and TRBJ2-1; TRBD2 aligns across 11 bases. Germline lookup yields CDR1 MNHNS and CDR2 SASEGT. V was clipped by 8 bases and J by 9 bases; unmatched bases: 12. CDR3 length: 15 amino acids. CDR3 sequence: CASLLTGTSGGEQFL. DNA for the CDR3: TGTGCCAGCCTCCTCACCGGGACTAGCGGAGGTGAGCAGTTCCTC.

The chain employs TRBV5-1 and TRBJ1-1; perhaps TRBD1 as D (6 bases). Germline-derived CDR1 and CDR2 are SGHRS and YFSETQ. The CDR3 extends over 14 amino acids. The V gene lost 8 bases and the J gene lost 7 bases, with 21 bases spanning the gap. CDR3 coding DNA: TGCGCCAGTAGACCCGGGACAAACCTCAATGAAGCTTTCTTT. Its translation is CASRPGTNLNEAFF. The full variable domain, rest sourced from reference TRBV5-1 and TRBJ1-1, is KAGVTQTPRYLIKTRGQQVTLSCSPISGHRSVSWYQQTPGQGLQFLFEYFSETQRNKGNFPGRFSGRQFSNSRSEMNVSTLELGDSALYLCASRPGTNLNEAFFGQGTRLTVV.

Only a few counts were recorded for this clonotype. V gene TRBV29-1 combines with J gene TRBJ2-7; 10 bases agree with TRBD1. The CDR3 loop spans 12 amino acids. Germline V lookup: CDR1 SQVTM, CDR2 ANQGSEA. V gave up 8 bases and J gave up 6 bases; unmatched junction bases: 7. CDR3 nucleotide sequence: TGCAGCATCTCCGGGACAGGGGCCGAGCAGTACTTC. Its translation: CSISGTGAEQYF.

The genes are TRBV5-1 and TRBJ1-1; D possibly corresponds to TRBD1 (5 bases). Trimming shortened V by 2 bases and J by 1 base, and 12 bases separated the two germline ends. Germline V lookup: CDR1 SGHRS, CDR2 YFSETQ. The CDR3 consists of 15 residues. The CDR3 coding sequence is TGCGCCAGCAGCTTATTGGGACCCTGGAACACTGAAGCTTTCTTT. Translating it yields CASSLLGPWNTEAFF.

The sample holds a few counts of this clonotype. The rearrangement joins TRBV7-9 to TRBJ2-5, with 13 nucleotides matching TRBD2. In germline, CDR1 is SEHNR, CDR2 FQNEAQ (reference sequence). CDR3 length equals 15 residues. Unmatched junction bases numbered 7, after V lost 5 bases and J lost 7 bases. The CDR3 region has the DNA TGTGCCAGCAGCGTAGGGACTAGCGGGACGTCGACCCAGTACTTC. Translation gives CASSVGTSGTSTQYF.

The chain recombines TRBV19 with TRBJ1-5; TRBD1 might be the D (6 bases). The CDR3 is made up of 13 amino acids. With 8 bases removed from V and 7 bases from J, the gap between germline ends came to 15 bases. Per germline, CDR1 LNHDA and CDR2 SQIVND (reference sequence). The CDR3 region is CASVTGSRQPQHF. The CDR3 DNA reads as TGTGCCAGTGTAACAGGGTCCAGGCAGCCCCAGCATTTT.

The gene calls are TRBV11-2 and TRBJ1-1, with D tentatively TRBD1 (5 bases). This CDR3 has 15 amino acids. Trimming took 0 bases from V and 7 from J, leaving 15 bases between them. The germline V gene encodes CDR1 SGHAT and CDR2 FQNNGV. CDR3 sequence (DNA): TGTGCCAGCAGCTTAGAGGGGACGCTGGCTGGTGAAGCTTTCTTT. Encoded protein: CASSLEGTLAGEAFF.